This T cell receptor beta chain appears in the sequencing data of a study of blood T cell repertoires in COVID-19. Study background: Acute and convalescent COVID-19 samples came from the United States, Italy and Spain. In each case, the material was cDNA or gDNA derived from T cells, B-cell-depleted T cells, or PBMCs.

The CDR3 runs to 13 residues. V was cut by 4 bases and J by 0 bases, with 7 bases left in between. Germline V gene data show CDR1 as LGHDT and CDR2 as YNNKEL (reference sequence). As handled by the study authors: Estimates of nucleated cell counts were drawn from the amplification of reference gene primers. TCRdb's table, derived via immunoSEQ multiplex PCR, lists solely in-frame clones and lacks some. V and J calls and clone size come straight from that table; D and trimming were deduced from the DNA. The sample shows around 200,000 clones, less than 80% of them seen only once. The V gene is TRBV3-1 (or the pseudogene TRBV3-2), the J gene TRBJ2-7; D remains unclear. This receptor was obtained from a woman between 45 and 60 years old with acute or convalescent COVID-19. The sample comprised peripheral blood. CDR3 DNA: TGTGCCAGCAGCCCGACTCCCTCCTACGAGCAGTACTTC. Translating gives CASSPTPSYEQYF.